This T cell receptor beta chain was documented in a study of neurological immune-mediated disorders. One entry per CDR3 protein results from TCRdb running MiXCR on the 5' RACE reads. The sample consists of around 79,000 distinct CDR3 sequences, around 14% of them appearing once. The CDR3 has 15 amino acids. Germline CDR1 is SGHRS and CDR2 is YFSETQ. V shed 4 bases, J shed 8 bases, and the junction held 11 bases outside the gene matches. The chain employs TRBV5-1 and TRBJ2-2, with 7 positions matching TRBD1. The TCR originated in a woman in her forties or fifties in good health. The sequenced sample was PBMCs. In DNA, the CDR3 is TGCGCCAGCAGCGGGAAAAGGGGGCTGAAAGGGGAGCTGTTTTTT. Translating it yields CASSGKRGLKGELFF.